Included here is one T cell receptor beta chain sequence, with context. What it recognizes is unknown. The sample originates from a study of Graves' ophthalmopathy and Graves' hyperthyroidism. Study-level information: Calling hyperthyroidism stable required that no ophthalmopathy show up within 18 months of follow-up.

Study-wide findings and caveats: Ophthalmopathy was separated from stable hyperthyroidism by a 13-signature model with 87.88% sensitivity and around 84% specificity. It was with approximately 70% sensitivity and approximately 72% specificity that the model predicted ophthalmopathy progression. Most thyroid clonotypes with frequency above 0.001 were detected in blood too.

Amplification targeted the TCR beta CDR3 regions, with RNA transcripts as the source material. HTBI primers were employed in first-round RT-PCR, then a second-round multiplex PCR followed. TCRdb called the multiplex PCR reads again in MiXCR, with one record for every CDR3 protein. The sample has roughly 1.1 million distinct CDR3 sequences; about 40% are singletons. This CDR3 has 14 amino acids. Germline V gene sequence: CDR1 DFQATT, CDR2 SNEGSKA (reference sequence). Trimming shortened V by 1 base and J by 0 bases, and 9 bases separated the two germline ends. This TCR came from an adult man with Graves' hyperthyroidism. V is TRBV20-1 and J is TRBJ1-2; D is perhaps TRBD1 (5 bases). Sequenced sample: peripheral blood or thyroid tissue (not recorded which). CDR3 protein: CSARVGRANYGYTF. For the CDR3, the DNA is TGCAGTGCTAGAGTGGGCAGGGCTAACTATGGCTACACCTTC.